Each of the 8 T cell receptor beta chains below was sequenced from the same sample in a study of blood T cell repertoires in COVID-19. TCRdb's table, derived via immunoSEQ multiplex PCR, lists solely in-frame clones and lacks some. Seen here are around 300,000 clones, roughly 88% observed once, and the top ten hold approximately 1.8%. The source material was peripheral blood. These receptors all come from a woman younger than 45 with COVID-19, enrolled during active disease.

A single count supports this clone. The rearrangement joins TRBV12-3 or TRBV12-4 to TRBJ1-5, with D unclear. Trimming removed 1 base at V and 4 bases at J, with 5 bases between. The CDR3 sequence is 13 residues long. The CDR3 reads CASSLGLNQPQHF. CDR3 bases: TGTGCCAGCAGTTTAGGACTAAATCAGCCCCAGCATTTT.

This chain connects TRBV7-8 to TRBJ2-2; 11 nucleotides match TRBD1. The CDR3 has 17 residues. The V and J ends lost 2 bases and 7 bases, in that order; junction bases with no gene match: 9. Germline values: CDR1 SGHVS, CDR2 FQNEAQ. Written as DNA, the CDR3 is TGTGCCAGCAGCTTAACTCTCGGGACAGGGGGACACGGGGAGCTGTTTTTT. This gives the protein CASSLTLGTGGHGELFF.

J is TRBJ2-1 and V is TRBV4-3, with 12 bases that match TRBD2. Germline V CDR1 and CDR2: LGHNA, YSLEER. The CDR3 is made up of 17 amino acids. Trimming cost V 4 bases and J 0 bases; bases outside gene matches: 4. The CDR3 loop reads CASSPKLAGGSYNEQFF. In DNA, the CDR3 is TGCGCCAGCAGCCCAAAACTAGCGGGGGGCTCCTACAATGAGCAGTTCTTC.

The chain recombines TRBV5-1 with TRBJ2-2; 9 positions match TRBD2. After removal of 3 bases from V and 3 bases from J, the junction contained 6 bases not matched to a gene. The germline V gene has CDR1 SGHRS and CDR2 YFSETQ. The CDR3 has 16 amino acids. The CDR3 loop is CASSSERGAYTGELFF. Written as DNA, the CDR3 is TGCGCCAGCAGCTCCGAGCGGGGGGCCTACACCGGGGAGCTGTTTTTT. The whole variable domain, filled in from reference TRBV5-1 and TRBJ2-2, reads KAGVTQTPRYLIKTRGQQVTLSCSPISGHRSVSWYQQTPGQGLQFLFEYFSETQRNKGNFPGRFSGRQFSNSRSEMNVSTLELGDSALYLCASSSERGAYTGELFFGEGSRLTVL.

The count of this clone is one. This chain connects TRBV7-8 to TRBJ2-7; possibly TRBD1 for D (6 bases). CDR1 and CDR2 from the germline V gene are SGHVS and FQNEAQ. V lost 5 bases, J lost 1 base, and 15 bases lay in between. The length of the CDR3 is 15 residues. CDR3 in DNA: TGTGCCAGCAGCGGAGATCAAGGGGGATCCTACGAGCAGTACTTC. As protein: CASSGDQGGSYEQYF.

The rearrangement uses TRBV9 and TRBJ1-1, with 8 bases aligning to TRBD1. Germline loops: CDR1 SGDLS, CDR2 YYNGEE. V trimming: 0 bases; J trimming: 10 bases; junction bases outside the gene matches: 11. This CDR3 region has 15 residues. The CDR3 spells CASSVGAGGGPGAFF. CDR3 nucleotide sequence: TGTGCCAGCAGCGTAGGGGCAGGGGGCGGCCCGGGAGCTTTCTTT.

In the case of this clone: Sequence at one end of the junction differs from germline and may be a read error. The chain has TRBV19 and TRBJ1-5, with D perhaps matching TRBD1 (6 bases). This CDR3 spans 16 amino acids. CDR1 and CDR2 (germline): LNHDA, SQIVND (reference sequence). CDR3: CASSIGGDLGNQPQHF. Here the CDR3 DNA reads TGTGCCAGTAGCATAGGGGGGGACTTGGGCAATCAGCCCCAGCATTTT.

The rearrangement joins TRBV4-3 to TRBJ2-1, with D possibly being TRBD2 (6 bases). Germline values: CDR1 LGHNA, CDR2 YSLEER. This CDR3 region has 17 residues. V lost 0 bases, J lost 0 bases, and 12 bases lay in between. The CDR3 DNA reads as TGCGCCAGCAGCCAAGATGTTGGCGGGGTCTCCTACAATGAGCAGTTCTTC. Protein: CASSQDVGGVSYNEQFF.